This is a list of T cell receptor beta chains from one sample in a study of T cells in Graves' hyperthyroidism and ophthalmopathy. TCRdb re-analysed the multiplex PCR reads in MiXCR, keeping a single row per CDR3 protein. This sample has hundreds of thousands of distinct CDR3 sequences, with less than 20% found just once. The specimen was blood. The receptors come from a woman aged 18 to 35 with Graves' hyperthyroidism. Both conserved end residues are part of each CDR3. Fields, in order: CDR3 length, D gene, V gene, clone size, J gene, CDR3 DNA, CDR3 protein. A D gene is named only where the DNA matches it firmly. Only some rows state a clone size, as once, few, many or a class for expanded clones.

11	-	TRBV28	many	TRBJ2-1	TGTGCCAGCAGTTCCTTCCAGTTTCAGTTCTTC	CASSSFQFQFF
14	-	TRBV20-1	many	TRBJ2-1	TGCAGTGCTCAAAGCGGTAGCTCCTACAATGAGCAGTTCTTC	CSAQSGSSYNEQFF
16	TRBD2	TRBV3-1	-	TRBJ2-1	TGTGCCAGCAGCCCGACTAGTGCGGGGGGATTTAATGAGCAGTTCTTC	CASSPTSAGGFNEQFF
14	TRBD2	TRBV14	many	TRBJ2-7	TGTGCCAGCAGCCAATTGCTGGGACTAGCCGAGCAGTACTTC	CASSQLLGLAEQYF
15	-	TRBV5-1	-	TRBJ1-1	TGCGCCAGCAGCTCGATTCAGGGGAGGGTTGCTGAAGCTTTCTTT	CASSSIQGRVAEAFF
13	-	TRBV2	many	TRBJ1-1	TGTGCCAGCAGTGAGGCAGGGAACACTGAAGCTTTCTTT	CASSEAGNTEAFF
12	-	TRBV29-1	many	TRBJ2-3	TGCAGCGTTGACGTGAGCACAGATACGCAGTATTTT	CSVDVSTDTQYF
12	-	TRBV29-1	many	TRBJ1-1	TGCAGCGTGCCTGAACAGAGCACTGAAGCTTTCTTT	CSVPEQSTEAFF
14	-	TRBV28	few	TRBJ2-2	TGTGCCAGCAGGCCGTCTCAGGTTCCCGGGGAGCTGTTTTTT	CASRPSQVPGELFF
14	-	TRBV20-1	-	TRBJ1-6	TGCAGTGCTAGAAGGGGAGACTATAATTCACCCCTCCACTTT	CSARRGDYNSPLHF
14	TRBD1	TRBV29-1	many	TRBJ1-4	TGCAGCGTTGTGGGGGACAGCTCTAATGAAAAACTGTTTTTT	CSVVGDSSNEKLFF
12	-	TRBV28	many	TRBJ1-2	TGTGCCAGCCAATTTTACTCCTATGGCTACACCTTC	CASQFYSYGYTF
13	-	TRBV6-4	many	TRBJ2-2	TGTGCCAGCAGTGAGGCAGGCACCGGGGAGCTGTTTTTT	CASSEAGTGELFF
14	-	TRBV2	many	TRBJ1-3	TGTGCCAGCAGAGCAGGACAGCTTCGAAACACCATATATTTT	CASRAGQLRNTIYF
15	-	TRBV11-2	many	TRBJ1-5	TGTGCCAGCAGCTTAGATCTTGGGGGCGTTCAGCCCCAGCATTTT	CASSLDLGGVQPQHF
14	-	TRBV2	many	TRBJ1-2	TGTGCCAGCAGACCCCGACGGAATAACTATGGCTACACCTTC	CASRPRRNNYGYTF
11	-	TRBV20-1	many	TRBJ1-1	TGCAGTGCTAGACAGTCTGGGTCAGCTTTCTTT	CSARQSGSAFF
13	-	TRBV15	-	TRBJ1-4	TGTGCCACCAGCAGAGAGGCCAAGGAAAAACTGTTTTTT	CATSREAKEKLFF
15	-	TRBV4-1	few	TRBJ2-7	TGCGCCAGCAGCCAACCTAAACAGGCACACTACGAGCAGTACTTC	CASSQPKQAHYEQYF
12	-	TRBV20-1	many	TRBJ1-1	TGCAGTGCTAGAGATGGCAGAACTGAAGCTTTCTTT	CSARDGRTEAFF